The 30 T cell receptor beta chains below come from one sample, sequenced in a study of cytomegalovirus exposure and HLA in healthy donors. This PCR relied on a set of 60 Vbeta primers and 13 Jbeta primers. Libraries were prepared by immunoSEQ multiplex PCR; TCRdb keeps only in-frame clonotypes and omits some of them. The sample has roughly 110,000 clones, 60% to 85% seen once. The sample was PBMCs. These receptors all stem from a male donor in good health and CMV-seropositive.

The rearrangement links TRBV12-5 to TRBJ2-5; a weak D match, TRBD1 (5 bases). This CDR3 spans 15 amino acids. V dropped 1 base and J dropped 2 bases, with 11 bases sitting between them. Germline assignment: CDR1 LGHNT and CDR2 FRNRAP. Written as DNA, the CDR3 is TGTGCTAGTGGTTTGGGGACAATAAATCAAGAGACCCAGTACTTC. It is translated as CASGLGTINQETQYF.

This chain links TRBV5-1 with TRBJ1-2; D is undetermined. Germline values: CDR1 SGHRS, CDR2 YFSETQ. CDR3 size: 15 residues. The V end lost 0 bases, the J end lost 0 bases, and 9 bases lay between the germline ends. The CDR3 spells CASSLAVFSNYGYTF. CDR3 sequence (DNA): TGCGCCAGCAGCTTGGCCGTGTTCTCTAACTATGGCTACACCTTC.

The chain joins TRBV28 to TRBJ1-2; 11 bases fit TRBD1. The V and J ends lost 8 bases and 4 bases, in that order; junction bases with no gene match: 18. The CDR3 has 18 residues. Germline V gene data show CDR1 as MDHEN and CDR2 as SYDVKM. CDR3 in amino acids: CASSYAGTGGDFRYGYTF. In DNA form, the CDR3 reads TGTGCCAGCTCCTATGCCGGGACAGGGGGAGATTTCCGCTATGGCTACACCTTC.

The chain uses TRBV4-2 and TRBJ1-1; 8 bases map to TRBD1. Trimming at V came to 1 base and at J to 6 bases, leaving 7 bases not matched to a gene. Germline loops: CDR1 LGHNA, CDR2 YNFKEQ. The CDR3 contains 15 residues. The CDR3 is CASSQGDRGHAEAFF. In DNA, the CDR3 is TGTGCCAGCAGCCAAGGTGACAGGGGACACGCTGAAGCTTTCTTT.

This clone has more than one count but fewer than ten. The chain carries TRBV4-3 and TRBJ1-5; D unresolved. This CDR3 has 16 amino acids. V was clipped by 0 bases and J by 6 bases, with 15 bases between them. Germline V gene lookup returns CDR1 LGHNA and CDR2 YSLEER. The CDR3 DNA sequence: TGCGCCAGCAGCCAAGATCTGACGGAGAGGGTTCAGCCCCAGCATTTT. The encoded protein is CASSQDLTERVQPQHF.

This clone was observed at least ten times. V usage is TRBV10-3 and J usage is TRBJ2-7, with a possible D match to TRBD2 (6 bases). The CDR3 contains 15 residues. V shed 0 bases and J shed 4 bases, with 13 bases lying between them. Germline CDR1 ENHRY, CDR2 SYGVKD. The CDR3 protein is CAISESGGVGYEQYF. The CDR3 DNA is TGTGCCATCAGTGAGTCCGGGGGAGTGGGGTACGAGCAGTACTTC.

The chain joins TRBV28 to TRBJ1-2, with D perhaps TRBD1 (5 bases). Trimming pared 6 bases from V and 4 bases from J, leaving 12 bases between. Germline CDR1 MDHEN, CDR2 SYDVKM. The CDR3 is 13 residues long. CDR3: CASRSGVGYGYTF. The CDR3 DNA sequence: TGTGCCAGCAGGTCGGGGGTGGGCTATGGCTACACCTTC.

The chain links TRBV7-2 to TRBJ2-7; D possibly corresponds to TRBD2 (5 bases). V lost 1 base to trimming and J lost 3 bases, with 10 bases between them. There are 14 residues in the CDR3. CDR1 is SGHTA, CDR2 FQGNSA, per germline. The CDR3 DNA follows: TGTGCCAGCAGCTTAGGGGCGGGCCTCTACGAGCAGTACTTC. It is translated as CASSLGAGLYEQYF. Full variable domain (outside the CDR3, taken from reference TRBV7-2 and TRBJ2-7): GAGVSQSPSNKVTEKGKDVELRCDPISGHTALYWYRQSLGQGLEFLIYFQGNSAPDKSGLPSDRFSAERTGGSVSTLTIQRTQQEDSAVYLCASSLGAGLYEQYFGPGTRLTVT.

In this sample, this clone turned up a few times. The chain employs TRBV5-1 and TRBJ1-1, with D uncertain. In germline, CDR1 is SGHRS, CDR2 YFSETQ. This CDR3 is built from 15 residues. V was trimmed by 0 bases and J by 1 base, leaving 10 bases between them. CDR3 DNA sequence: TGCGCCAGCAGCTTGGAGCGGCAGAGGAACACTGAAGCTTTCTTT. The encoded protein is CASSLERQRNTEAFF.

CDR3 loop: CASSISGTGEGQPQHF. The CDR3 coding sequence is TGTGCCAGCAGCATATCCGGGACAGGGGAGGGTCAGCCCCAGCATTTT. This sequence joins TRBV5-6 and TRBJ1-5; 10 bases line up with TRBD1. The ends lost 4 bases at V and 6 bases at J; junction bases unmatched: 10. Germline loops: CDR1 SGHDT, CDR2 YYEEEE. The CDR3 is 16 residues long.

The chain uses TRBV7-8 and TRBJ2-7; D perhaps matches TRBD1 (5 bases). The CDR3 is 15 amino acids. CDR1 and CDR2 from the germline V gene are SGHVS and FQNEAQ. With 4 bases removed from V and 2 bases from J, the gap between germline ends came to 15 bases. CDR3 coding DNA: TGTGCCAGCAGCTCGCCCCGCAGGGCTCCCTACGAGCAGTACTTC. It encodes CASSSPRRAPYEQYF.

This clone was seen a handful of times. The CDR3 DNA reads TGTGCCAGCTCCAACCGAAACCAGGGGTACGAGCAGTACTTC. Encoded protein: CASSNRNQGYEQYF. This sequence joins TRBV28 and TRBJ2-7; D possibly corresponds to TRBD1 (6 bases). Germline CDR1 reads MDHEN; CDR2 reads SYDVKM. CDR3 length: 14 residues. V lost 8 bases to trimming and J lost 4 bases, with 18 bases between them.

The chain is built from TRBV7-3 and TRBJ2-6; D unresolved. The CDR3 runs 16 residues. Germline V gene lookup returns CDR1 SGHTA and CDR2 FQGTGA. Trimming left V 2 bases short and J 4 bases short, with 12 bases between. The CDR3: CASSLWSPGGANVLTF. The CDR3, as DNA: TGTGCCAGCAGCTTATGGAGCCCTGGGGGGGCCAACGTCCTGACTTTC.

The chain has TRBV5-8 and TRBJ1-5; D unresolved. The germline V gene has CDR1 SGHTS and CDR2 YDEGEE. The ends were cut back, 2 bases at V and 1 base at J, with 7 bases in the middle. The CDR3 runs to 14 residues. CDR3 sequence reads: CASSLRGSNQPQHF. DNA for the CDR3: TGTGCCAGCAGCTTACGAGGGAGCAATCAGCCCCAGCATTTT. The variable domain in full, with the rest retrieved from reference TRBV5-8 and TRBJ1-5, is EAGVTQSPTHLIKTRGQQATLRCSPISGHTSVYWYQQALGLGLQFLLWYDEGEERNRGNFPPRFSGRQFPNYSSELNVNALELEDSALYLCASSLRGSNQPQHFGDGTRLSIL.

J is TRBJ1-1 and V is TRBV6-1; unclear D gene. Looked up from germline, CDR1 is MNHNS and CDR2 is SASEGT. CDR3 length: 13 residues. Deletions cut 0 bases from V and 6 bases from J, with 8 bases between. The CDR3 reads CASSEALRAEAFF. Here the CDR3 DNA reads TGTGCCAGCAGTGAAGCGCTTCGGGCTGAAGCTTTCTTT.

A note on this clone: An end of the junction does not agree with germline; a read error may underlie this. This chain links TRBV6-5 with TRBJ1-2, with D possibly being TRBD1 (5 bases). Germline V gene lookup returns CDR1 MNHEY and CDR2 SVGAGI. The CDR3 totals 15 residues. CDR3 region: CASSHRGLANYGYPF. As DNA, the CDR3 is TGTGCCAGCAGTCATCGGGGGTTAGCTAACTATGGCTACCCCTTC.

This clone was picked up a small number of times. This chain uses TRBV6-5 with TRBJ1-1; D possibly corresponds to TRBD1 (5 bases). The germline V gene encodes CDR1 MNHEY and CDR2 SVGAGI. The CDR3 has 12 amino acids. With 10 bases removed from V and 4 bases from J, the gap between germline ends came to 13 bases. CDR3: CATGGDGTEAFF. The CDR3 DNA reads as TGTGCCACAGGAGGGGACGGCACTGAAGCTTTCTTT.

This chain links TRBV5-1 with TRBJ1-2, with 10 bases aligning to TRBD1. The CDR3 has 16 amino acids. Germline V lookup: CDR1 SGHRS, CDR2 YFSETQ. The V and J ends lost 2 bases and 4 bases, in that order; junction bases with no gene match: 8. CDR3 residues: CASSFSGTGDIYGYTF. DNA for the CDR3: TGCGCCAGCAGCTTTTCCGGGACAGGGGATATCTATGGCTACACCTTC.

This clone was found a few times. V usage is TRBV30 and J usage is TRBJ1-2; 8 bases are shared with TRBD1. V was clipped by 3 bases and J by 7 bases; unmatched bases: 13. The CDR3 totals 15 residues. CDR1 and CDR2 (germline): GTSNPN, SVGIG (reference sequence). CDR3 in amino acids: CAWRGQEAFGGGYTF. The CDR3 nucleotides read TGTGCCTGGAGGGGACAGGAGGCGTTTGGTGGTGGCTACACCTTC.

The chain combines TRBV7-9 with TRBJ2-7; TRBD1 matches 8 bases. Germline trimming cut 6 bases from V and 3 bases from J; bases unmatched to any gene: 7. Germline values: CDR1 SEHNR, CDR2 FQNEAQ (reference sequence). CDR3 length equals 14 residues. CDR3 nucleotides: TGTGCCAGCAGTCCAGGACAGGGCTTCTACGAGCAGTACTTC. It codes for CASSPGQGFYEQYF.

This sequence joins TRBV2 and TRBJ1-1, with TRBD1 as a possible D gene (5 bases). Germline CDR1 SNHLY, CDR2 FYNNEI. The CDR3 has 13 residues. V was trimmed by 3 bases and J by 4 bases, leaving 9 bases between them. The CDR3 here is CASSEGGGTEAFF. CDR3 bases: TGTGCCAGCAGTGAGGGGGGGGGCACTGAAGCTTTCTTT.

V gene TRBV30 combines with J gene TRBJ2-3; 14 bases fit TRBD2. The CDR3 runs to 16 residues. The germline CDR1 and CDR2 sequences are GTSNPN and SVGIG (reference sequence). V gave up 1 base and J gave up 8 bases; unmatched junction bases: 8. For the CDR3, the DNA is TGTGCCTGGAGTGCGCCGGGACTAGCGGGAGTGGCTACGCAGTATTTT. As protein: CAWSAPGLAGVATQYF.

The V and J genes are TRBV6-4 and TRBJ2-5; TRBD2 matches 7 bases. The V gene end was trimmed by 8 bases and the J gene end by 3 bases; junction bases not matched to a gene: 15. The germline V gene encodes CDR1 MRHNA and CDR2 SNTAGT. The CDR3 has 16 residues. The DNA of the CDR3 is TGTGCCAGCGGGGAGACTAGCCCTACTCCCAAAGAGACCCAGTACTTC. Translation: CASGETSPTPKETQYF.

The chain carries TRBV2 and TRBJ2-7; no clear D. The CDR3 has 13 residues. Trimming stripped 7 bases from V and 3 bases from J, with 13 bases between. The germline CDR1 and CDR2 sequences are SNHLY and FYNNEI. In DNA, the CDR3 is TGTGCCAGCAACGCCGAACCGGGCTACGAGCAGTACTTC. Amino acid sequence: CASNAEPGYEQYF.

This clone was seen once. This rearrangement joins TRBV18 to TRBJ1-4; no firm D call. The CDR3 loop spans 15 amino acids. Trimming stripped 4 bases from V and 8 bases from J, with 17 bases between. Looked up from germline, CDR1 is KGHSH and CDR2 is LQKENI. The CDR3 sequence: CASSRTAAEREKLFF. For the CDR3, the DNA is TGTGCCAGCTCACGCACGGCAGCTGAGAGGGAAAAACTGTTTTTT.

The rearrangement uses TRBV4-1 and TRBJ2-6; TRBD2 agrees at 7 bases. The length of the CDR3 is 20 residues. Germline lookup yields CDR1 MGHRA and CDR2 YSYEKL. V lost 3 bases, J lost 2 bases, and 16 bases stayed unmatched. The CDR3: CASSHLGVAGVRAGANVLTF. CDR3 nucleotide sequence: TGCGCCAGCAGCCACCTGGGCGTCGCGGGGGTTCGGGCTGGGGCCAACGTCCTGACTTTC.

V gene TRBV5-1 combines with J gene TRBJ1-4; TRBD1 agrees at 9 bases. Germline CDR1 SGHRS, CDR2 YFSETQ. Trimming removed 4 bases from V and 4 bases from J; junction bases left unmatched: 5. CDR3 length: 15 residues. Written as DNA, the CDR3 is TGCGCCAGCAGCCTAGGACAGGGGCTTAATGAAAAACTGTTTTTT. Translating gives CASSLGQGLNEKLFF.

Here the CDR3 DNA reads TGTGCCAGCAGTTACTCCCGGACAGGGGGCGACGAGCAGTACTTC. Its protein product is CASSYSRTGGDEQYF. The chain employs TRBV6-5 and TRBJ2-7, with 11 bases lining up with TRBD1. Trimming removed 0 bases from V and 5 bases from J; junction bases left unmatched: 3. CDR1 and CDR2 (germline): MNHEY, SVGAGI. The CDR3 has 15 amino acids.

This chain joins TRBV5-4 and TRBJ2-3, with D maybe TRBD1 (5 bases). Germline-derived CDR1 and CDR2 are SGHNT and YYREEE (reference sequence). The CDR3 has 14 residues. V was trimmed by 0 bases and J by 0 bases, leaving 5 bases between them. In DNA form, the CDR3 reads TGTGCCAGCAGCTTGGAGGGGAGCACAGATACGCAGTATTTT. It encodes CASSLEGSTDTQYF.

The CDR3 nucleotides are TGTGCCAGCAGACGCCGGGGGGTGGATCAGCCCCAGCATTTT. It yields the protein CASRRRGVDQPQHF. The chain combines TRBV5-6 with TRBJ1-5; D is perhaps TRBD1 (5 bases). The V gene lost 5 bases and the J gene lost 5 bases, with 14 bases spanning the gap. Germline CDR1 SGHDT, CDR2 YYEEEE. The CDR3 is made up of 14 amino acids. The whole variable domain, remainder taken from reference TRBV5-6 and TRBJ1-5, is DAGVTQSPTHLIKTRGQQVTLRCSPKSGHDTVSWYQQALGQGPQFIFQYYEEEERQRGNFPDRFSGHQFPNYSSELNVNALLLGDSALYLCASRRRGVDQPQHFGDGTRLSIL.